This TCR beta chain came from a study of a mutant IDH1 vaccine in newly diagnosed glioma (dated by TCRdb to the early 2020s). In terms of the full investigation: Vaccination was initiated 4-6 weeks after radiotherapy alone, or concurrently with temozolomide cycles in the chemotherapy-containing groups. The 30 to 40 treated patients were about 60% male and around 40% female, with a mean age of approximately 40 years. Prior to enrollment, patients had been given standard therapy consisting of radiotherapy alone, temozolomide alone, or radiochemotherapy with temozolomide, with the combination given to most patients. The week-35 safety follow-up took place at visit V12, and the week-47 end of study took place at visit V13. Peripheral blood samples were drawn at six visits, namely V03 (baseline), V05, V07, V10, V12 and V13. Longitudinal TCRB deep sequencing was done for roughly 23 treated patients, wherever samples were available for exploratory analyses.

The sample's time point label is to be understood as: week 35, safety follow-up. A 20-mer mutant IDH1 peptide at 300 micrograms in Montanide made up each vaccine dose, which was injected subcutaneously together with topical imiquimod. Eight vaccinations were administered to patients in weeks 1, 3, 5, 7, 11, 15, 19 and 23, corresponding to visits V03 through V10. The donors had newly diagnosed IDH1-mutant astrocytomas of WHO grade 3 or 4 that showed loss of nuclear ATRX. The samples were drawn from NOA16, a multicentre, single-arm, open-label phase I trial in Germany that tested a mutant IDH1 peptide vaccine in humans for the first time. Genomic DNA for TCRB sequencing was isolated from EDTA blood with the DNeasy Blood and Tissue Kit. Broad study findings and their caveats: Pseudoprogression appeared unrelated to alterations in the top peripheral T cell clonotypes detected by TCRB sequencing. Availability determined which PBMC samples were chosen for TCRB deep sequencing. Across multiple MHC alleles, vaccine-induced immune responses were seen in approximately 93% of patients. The authors stated that sample limitations prevented analyses of patient blood samples from being reproduced.

Libraries were prepared through the immunoSEQ multiplex PCR assay. Rearranged TCR beta chain sequences were amplified with the hsTCRB Kit following the manufacturer's protocol. Sequencing of TCRB libraries was carried out on an Illumina MiSeq. As for the authors' bioinformatics: The kit vendor's proprietary platform handled demultiplexing, trimming and gene mapping. TCRdb mirrors the immuneACCESS table, restricted to in-frame sequences. Some clones are absent from its copies; in checked studies, under half trace to an unresolved V gene, and the reason for the others is unknown. D and trimming were read from the DNA, whereas the V and J calls and clone size are those reported in that table. The sample yields about 60,000 clones; around 85% were counted once. Together, the top ten hold 1.6% of the sample. Notes on this clone: Its antigen remains undetermined. The sample holds no much larger clone one base away, and base qualities are not on file.

The receptor's source is a man aged 40-49 years with glioma. The sequences come from PBMCs, collected from a glioma patient whose treatment included an IDH1 peptide vaccine.

The nucleotide sequence reads TGTGCCAGCAGCCAAGATATAAACTATGTATACGAGCAGTACTTC. The resulting protein is CASSQDINYVYEQYF. The sequence joins TRBV4-2 to TRBJ2-7; the D gene assignment is ambiguous. From its cysteine to its phenylalanine, the CDR3 spans 15 amino acids. Just the 45-base CDR3 DNA is kept, in frame starting at base 1. CDR1 LGHNA and CDR2 YNFKEQ were looked up in the germline V gene. The V end loses 0 bases and the J end loses 4 bases, and a stretch of 13 bases separates them.